Following are 32 T cell receptor beta chains from one sample sequenced in a study of blood T cell repertoires in COVID-19 (TCRdb year 2020). The library was generated by the immunoSEQ multiplex PCR assay. TCRdb holds this immuneACCESS table with in-frame rearrangements only. Some clones are missing; in checked studies, unresolved V genes explain under half, and the rest has no known cause. Recorded for this sample are under 300,000 clones; 88% of them occurred a single time. The ten largest clones represent 0.7% to 0.85% of the sample. The sample was peripheral blood. The receptor source for this set is a woman aged 25-40 years with acute or convalescent COVID-19.

The chain joins TRBV5-1 to TRBJ2-3, with a weak D call TRBD1 (6 bases). Germline V gene lookup returns CDR1 SGHRS and CDR2 YFSETQ. Trimming cost V 2 bases and J 3 bases, with 10 bases left between them. This CDR3 has 14 residues. The CDR3 here is CASSFGDRTDTQYF. CDR3 DNA: TGCGCCAGCAGCTTTGGAGACAGGACAGATACGCAGTATTTT. The complete variable domain, with remaining parts taken from reference TRBV5-1 and TRBJ2-3, reads KAGVTQTPRYLIKTRGQQVTLSCSPISGHRSVSWYQQTPGQGLQFLFEYFSETQRNKGNFPGRFSGRQFSNSRSEMNVSTLELGDSALYLCASSFGDRTDTQYFGPGTRLTVL.

The J gene is TRBJ2-7, the V gene TRBV7-2, with TRBD2 identical over 15 bases. Per germline, CDR1 SGHTA and CDR2 FQGNSA. The ends lost 4 bases at V and 4 bases at J; junction bases unmatched: 5. The CDR3 is 16 residues long. The CDR3 protein is CASSSPGLAGGYEQYF. As DNA, the CDR3 is TGTGCCAGCAGCTCGCCGGGACTAGCGGGAGGTTACGAGCAGTACTTC.

J is TRBJ1-2 and V is TRBV10-2; maybe TRBD1 (5 bases). The CDR3 runs 11 residues. V was cut by 11 bases and J by 2 bases, with 9 bases left in between. CDR1 WSHSY and CDR2 SAAADI come from the germline V gene. CDR3 in amino acids: CAGGDNYGYTF. CDR3 bases: TGCGCCGGCGGGGACAACTATGGCTACACCTTC.

The chain couples TRBV14 to TRBJ2-7; weak D call: TRBD1 (5 bases). The CDR3 has 12 residues. V lost 4 bases, J lost 4 bases, and 8 bases lay in between. CDR1 is SGHDN and CDR2 is FVKESK in the germline V gene. The CDR3 DNA sequence: TGTGCCAGCAGCCCCTCAGGGTACGAGCAGTACTTC. Its protein product is CASSPSGYEQYF.

The chain couples TRBV29-1 to TRBJ1-5; the D gene is possibly TRBD1 (5 bases). Looked up from germline, CDR1 is SQVTM and CDR2 is ANQGSEA. This CDR3 contains 13 residues. V lost 4 bases to trimming and J lost 5 bases, with 12 bases between them. CDR3 nucleotide sequence: TGCAGCGTTGGTGGAGGGGTCCATCAGCCCCAGCATTTT. As protein: CSVGGGVHQPQHF.

This clone was seen just once. The chain employs TRBV5-1 and TRBJ1-4; D is perhaps TRBD1 (6 bases). Germline CDR1 is SGHRS and CDR2 is YFSETQ. Trimming left V 3 bases short and J 7 bases short, with 19 bases between. The CDR3 length is 16 residues. The CDR3 bases are TGCGCCAGCAGCTCCGAAGGCGGGGGCGCATCTGAAAAACTGTTTTTT. It encodes CASSSEGGGASEKLFF.

This clone was recorded only once. The chain is built from TRBV5-1 and TRBJ2-3; no clear D gene. The CDR3 length is 10 residues. V lost 5 bases and J lost 6, with 4 bases in between. Per the germline V gene, CDR1 is SGHRS and CDR2 is YFSETQ. This chain's CDR3 is CASRGDTQYF. CDR3 DNA sequence: TGCGCCAGCAGGGGCGATACGCAGTATTTT.

The gene calls are TRBV18 and TRBJ2-2, with TRBD1 as a possible D gene (6 bases). Germline CDR1 and CDR2: KGHSH and LQKENI. Trimming removed 5 bases from V and 4 bases from J, with 17 bases in between. The CDR3 runs to 16 residues. The CDR3 DNA is TGTGCCAGCTCAAAAAGCAGGGGTTTGTCCACCGGGGAGCTGTTTTTT. The encoded protein is CASSKSRGLSTGELFF. The complete variable domain, with remaining parts taken from reference TRBV18 and TRBJ2-2, reads NAGVMQNPRHLVRRRGQEARLRCSPMKGHSHVYWYRQLPEEGLKFMVYLQKENIIDESGMPKERFSAEFPKEGPSILRIQQVVRGDSAAYFCASSKSRGLSTGELFFGEGSRLTVL.

The chain links TRBV19 to TRBJ1-6; tentatively, D is TRBD1 (5 bases). Germline values: CDR1 LNHDA, CDR2 SQIVND (reference sequence). Trimming stripped 10 bases from V and 0 bases from J, with 13 bases between. The CDR3 loop spans 15 amino acids. CDR3 loop: CATQTAGSYNSPLHF. The CDR3 DNA sequence: TGTGCCACACAGACAGCGGGCTCCTATAATTCACCCCTCCACTTT.

This chain links TRBV5-1 with TRBJ2-7; 7 positions match TRBD2. The CDR3 runs 14 residues. After removal of 4 bases from V and 2 bases from J, the junction contained 6 bases not matched to a gene. In germline, CDR1 is SGHRS, CDR2 YFSETQ. The CDR3 bases are TGCGCCAGCAGCCACGGACTAGACCCCTACGAGCAGTACTTC. This encodes CASSHGLDPYEQYF.

The chain links TRBV11-2 to TRBJ2-7; possible D gene TRBD2, 7 bases. Germline V lookup: CDR1 SGHAT, CDR2 FQNNGV. The CDR3 consists of 15 residues. V was clipped by 5 bases and J by 5 bases, with 19 bases between them. CDR3 nucleotides: TGTGCCAGCAGCCCAGGACGGGGGGCTACGGACGAGCAGTACTTC. Translation gives CASSPGRGATDEQYF. The variable domain in full, completed from reference TRBV11-2 and TRBJ2-7, reads EAGVAQSPRYKIIEKRQSVAFWCNPISGHATLYWYQQILGQGPKLLIQFQNNGVVDDSQLPKDRFSAERLKGVDSTLKIQPAKLEDSAVYLCASSPGRGATDEQYFGPGTRLTVT.

This chain uses TRBV2 with TRBJ2-3, with 8 bases identical to TRBD2. V was clipped by 4 bases and J by 4 bases; unmatched bases: 10. Germline CDR1 reads SNHLY; CDR2 reads FYNNEI. The CDR3 is made up of 16 amino acids. The CDR3, as DNA: TGTGCCAGCAGTGTAATTCCGAGCGGGAGTCCAGATACGCAGTATTTT. Amino acid sequence: CASSVIPSGSPDTQYF.

The rearrangement links TRBV6-5 to TRBJ2-1; D perhaps matches TRBD1 (5 bases). Trimming shortened V by 6 bases and J by 1 base, and 13 bases separated the two germline ends. Germline V gene lookup returns CDR1 MNHEY and CDR2 SVGAGI. There are 15 residues in the CDR3. The CDR3 loop reads CASRPPGYSYNEQFF. CDR3 nucleotides: TGTGCCAGCAGGCCTCCAGGGTATTCCTACAATGAGCAGTTCTTC.

The V gene is TRBV18, the J gene TRBJ2-7; 7 bases are a match to TRBD1. V shed 3 bases and J 1 base; nucleotides not matched to a gene: 3. The CDR3 runs 14 residues. Germline CDR1 KGHSH, CDR2 LQKENI. The chain's CDR3 is CASSPKQGSYEQYF. The CDR3 DNA follows: TGTGCCAGCTCACCTAAACAGGGGTCCTACGAGCAGTACTTC.

The gene calls are TRBV4-1 and TRBJ1-2; possible D gene TRBD1, 5 bases. The length of the CDR3 is 14 residues. V lost 6 bases to trimming and J lost 3 bases, with 14 bases between them. Germline lookup yields CDR1 MGHRA and CDR2 YSYEKL. The CDR3 region is CASSVRQTYYGYTF. The CDR3 DNA reads TGCGCCAGCAGTGTTAGACAGACTTACTATGGCTACACCTTC.

Here the CDR3 DNA reads TGTGCCAGCAGCCCGCCTCGACAGGGTAATCAGCCCCAGCATTTT. Protein product: CASSPPRQGNQPQHF. The J gene is TRBJ1-5, the V gene TRBV12-1; the D call in the table, TRBD1, was not verified against the DNA. TRBV12-1 is a pseudogene locus. The CDR3 consists of 15 residues.

The chain combines TRBV27 with TRBJ2-2, with D possibly matching TRBD1 (5 bases). Germline lookup yields CDR1 MNHEY and CDR2 SMNVEV (reference sequence). V lost 1 base to trimming and J lost 2 bases, with 11 bases between them. CDR3 length: 16 amino acids. CDR3 sequence: CASSLYRTLNTGELFF. CDR3 DNA sequence: TGTGCCAGCAGTTTATACAGGACCTTAAACACCGGGGAGCTGTTTTTT.

CDR3 bases: TGTGCCAGCAGCTGGGCTAGCGGCCAAGAGACCCAGTACTTC. This sequence encodes CASSWASGQETQYF. The rearrangement links TRBV13 to TRBJ2-5, with TRBD2 matching over 7 bases. V was pared by 4 bases and J by 1 base, with 3 bases of the junction left unmatched. In germline, CDR1 is PRHDT, CDR2 FYEKMQ (reference sequence). The CDR3 totals 14 residues.

The chain couples TRBV2 to TRBJ2-7; 9 bases align to TRBD1. The CDR3 contains 14 residues. Germline CDR1 is SNHLY and CDR2 is FYNNEI. V was clipped by 6 bases and J by 3 bases; unmatched bases: 6. CDR3 loop: CASRDPGQGYEQYF. The CDR3 DNA reads as TGTGCCAGCAGAGATCCGGGACAGGGCTACGAGCAGTACTTC.

V gene TRBV11-2 combines with J gene TRBJ2-1, with 9 bases aligning to TRBD2. CDR1 and CDR2 from the germline V gene are SGHAT and FQNNGV. The CDR3 has 14 residues. V trimming: 1 base; J trimming: 7 bases; junction bases outside the gene matches: 2. CDR3 DNA: TGTGCCAGCAGCTTAGGTCTAGCGGGGAATGAGCAGTTCTTC. Translated: CASSLGLAGNEQFF.

This chain links TRBV5-4 with TRBJ2-3; TRBD1 matches at 9 bases. Per the germline V gene, CDR1 is SGHNT and CDR2 is YYREEE (reference sequence). CDR3 length: 13 amino acids. The V gene end was trimmed by 5 bases and the J gene end by 5 bases; junction bases not matched to a gene: 3. The CDR3 coding sequence is TGTGCCAGCAGGGGGACAGGGTTAGATACGCAGTATTTT. Amino acid sequence: CASRGTGLDTQYF.

The chain couples TRBV9 to TRBJ2-2; D gene unclear. This CDR3 is 13 amino acids long. V dropped 0 bases and J dropped 5 bases, with 5 bases sitting between them. CDR1 is SGDLS, CDR2 YYNGEE, per germline. CDR3 in amino acids: CASSVVTTGELFF. CDR3 DNA: TGTGCCAGCAGCGTAGTAACTACCGGGGAGCTGTTTTTT.

The V call is TRBV6-5, the J call TRBJ1-1; a weak D match, TRBD1 (5 bases). Deletions cut 7 bases from V and 10 bases from J, with 16 bases between. From germline, CDR1 is MNHEY and CDR2 SVGAGI. The CDR3 runs 12 residues. The CDR3 DNA follows: TGTGCCAGCACGGGGGGGTCGTGGGTAGCTTTCTTT. It specifies CASTGGSWVAFF.

This clone was picked up one time. The J gene is TRBJ2-7, the V gene TRBV7-9; D gene unclear. The V and J ends lost 4 bases and 1 base respectively, with 8 bases between them. The CDR3 is 13 residues long. Germline V CDR1 and CDR2: SEHNR, FQNEAQ (reference sequence). CDR3 nucleotide sequence: TGTGCCAGCAGCTCCCCAGGTTCCTACGAGCAGTACTTC. This sequence encodes CASSSPGSYEQYF.

CDR3: CASSSLQGSSKGYTF. In DNA form, the CDR3 reads TGTGCCAGCAGTTCCCTACAGGGCTCGTCGAAGGGCTACACCTTC. The chain carries TRBV27 and TRBJ1-2; weak D call: TRBD1 (6 bases). Germline CDR1 and CDR2: MNHEY and SMNVEV (reference sequence). V lost 4 bases, J lost 8 bases, and 20 bases lay in between. CDR3 length equals 15 residues.

The genes are TRBV2 and TRBJ2-1; 15 bases are a match to TRBD2. There are 15 residues in the CDR3. In germline, CDR1 is SNHLY, CDR2 FYNNEI. The J segment lost 6 bases and the V segment lost 5 bases, leaving 2 bases of the junction unmatched. The CDR3 here is CASSRTSGRANEQFF. The CDR3 DNA reads TGTGCCAGCAGTCGGACTAGCGGGAGGGCCAATGAGCAGTTCTTC.

This clone has just one count. V gene TRBV19 combines with J gene TRBJ1-1, with no clear D. This CDR3 region has 14 residues. V lost 5 bases, J lost 4 bases, and 14 bases lay in between. CDR1 is LNHDA and CDR2 is SQIVND in the germline V gene (reference sequence). CDR3 sequence reads: CASSPMGSVTEAFF. CDR3 nucleotides: TGTGCCAGTAGTCCAATGGGCAGTGTCACTGAAGCTTTCTTT.

The chain employs TRBV5-1 and TRBJ2-3; 7 nucleotides agree with TRBD2. The CDR3 has 16 residues. V shed 4 bases, J shed 0 bases, and the junction held 8 bases outside the gene matches. Germline CDR1 reads SGHRS; CDR2 reads YFSETQ. CDR3 coding DNA: TGCGCCAGCAGCCCGAGACTAGCAGGCAGCACAGATACGCAGTATTTT. Translated, it gives CASSPRLAGSTDTQYF.

The chain is built from TRBV15 and TRBJ2-5, with 8 bases matching TRBD2. The CDR3 loop spans 14 amino acids. The trim removed 2 bases at V and 5 bases at J, leaving 4 bases unmatched. Germline values: CDR1 LNHNV, CDR2 YYDKDF (reference sequence). The CDR3 DNA sequence: TGTGCCACCAGCAGACCGTCGGGGGGGGAGACCCAGTACTTC. This translates into CATSRPSGGETQYF.

In its sample, this clone was seen once. The chain uses TRBV12-5 and TRBJ1-1; possible D gene TRBD1, 5 bases. V lost 4 bases, J lost 1 base, and 10 bases lay in between. Germline V gene lookup returns CDR1 LGHNT and CDR2 FRNRAP. CDR3 length equals 14 residues. The CDR3 DNA follows: TGTGCTAGTGGTTCCAGGGCCCAGAACACTGAAGCTTTCTTT. This gives the protein CASGSRAQNTEAFF.

V gene TRBV4-2 combines with J gene TRBJ2-7; the match to TRBD2 covers 7 bases. This CDR3 is 15 amino acids long. V lost 0 bases and J lost 7; bases outside the gene matches: 9. Germline-derived CDR1 and CDR2 are LGHNA and YNFKEQ. The CDR3 sequence: CASSQDRAGSVEQYF. CDR3 in DNA: TGTGCCAGCAGCCAAGATAGAGCGGGATCGGTTGAGCAGTACTTC.

The J gene is TRBJ2-7, the V gene TRBV19, with TRBD2 matching 9 bases. CDR3 length: 14 amino acids. The germline V gene encodes CDR1 LNHDA and CDR2 SQIVND (reference sequence). V trimming: 5 bases; J trimming: 3 bases; junction bases outside the gene matches: 5. The CDR3 spells CASSRLADNYEQYF. DNA of the CDR3: TGTGCCAGTAGTCGACTAGCGGATAACTACGAGCAGTACTTC.